Following are 25 T cell receptor beta chains from one sample sequenced in a study of metastatic and nonmetastatic thyroid tumors (dated by TCRdb to 2018 to 2020). None of the patients had been given any treatment before thyroid surgery. The method was PCR. Sequencing was carried out with an Illumina HiSeq 4000. In-frame beta chains were kept once TCRdb had trimmed the public reads at Q25 with fastp and called clones with MiXCR. The sample table shows under 35,000 clones, and less than 30% are seen once. The ten largest clonotypes hold roughly 15% of the sample. The source material was blood. These receptors all come from a female donor with papillary thyroid cancer or a benign thyroid nodule (not recorded which). Some clones in this sample may be carry-over from other donors' samples.

This clone occurred many times. The genes are TRBV2 and TRBJ1-5; D possibly corresponds to TRBD1 (6 bases). Germline values: CDR1 SNHLY, CDR2 FYNNEI. V lost 5 bases, J lost 0 bases, and 8 bases lay in between. The CDR3 spans 14 residues. CDR3 loop: CASSWDNSNQPQHF. CDR3 DNA: TGTGCCAGCAGTTGGGACAATAGCAATCAGCCCCAGCATTTT.

This clone was counted between two and nine times. The chain links TRBV6-1 to TRBJ1-5; 9 bases are shared with TRBD1. Germline CDR1 is MNHNS and CDR2 is SASEGT. CDR3 length: 15 residues. V dropped 5 bases and J dropped 7; count of bases not matched to a gene: 9. This CDR3 is CASSPRDRVGQPQHF. DNA of the CDR3: TGTGCCAGCAGTCCGCGGGACAGGGTGGGACAGCCCCAGCATTTT.

This clone was recorded many times. The gene calls are TRBV30 and TRBJ2-7; D is unclear. The V end lost 0 bases, the J end lost 6 bases, and 6 bases lay between the germline ends. Germline V gives CDR1 GTSNPN, CDR2 SVGIG (reference sequence). This CDR3 region has 11 residues. The CDR3 DNA is TGTGCCTGGAGTGTACAGAGCGAGCAGTACTTC. Translation: CAWSVQSEQYF.

This clone has ten or more counts. The chain is built from TRBV6-6 and TRBJ2-3; D is unresolved. This CDR3 region has 13 residues. V lost 2 bases, J lost 2 bases, and 5 bases lay in between. Germline CDR1 MNHNY, CDR2 SVGAGI (reference sequence). CDR3 in amino acids: CASSYKDTDTQYF. In DNA form, the CDR3 reads TGTGCCAGCAGTTACAAGGACACAGATACGCAGTATTTT.

The table lists this clone with many counts. This sample includes further DNA sequences coding for the same CDR3. V gene TRBV5-4 combines with J gene TRBJ2-3, with TRBD2 identical over 7 bases. The J segment lost 6 bases and the V segment lost 0 bases, leaving 10 bases of the junction unmatched. The CDR3 has 16 residues. Germline V gene lookup returns CDR1 SGHNT and CDR2 YYREEE (reference sequence). The CDR3 DNA sequence: TGTGCCAGCAGCTTGGGGGGAGGGCCAAGGAGGGATACGCAGTATTTT. This codes for CASSLGGGPRRDTQYF. The full variable domain, in which reference TRBV5-4 and TRBJ2-3 provide the parts outside the CDR3, is ETGVTQSPTHLIKTRGQQVTLRCSSQSGHNTVSWYQQALGQGPQFIFQYYREEENGRGNFPPRFSGLQFPNYSSELNVNALELDDSALYLCASSLGGGPRRDTQYFGPGTRLTVL.

Within the sample, this clone is medium-sized (0.01 to 0.1%). The chain uses TRBV19 and TRBJ2-7; TRBD2 agrees at 7 bases. This CDR3 is built from 10 residues. The germline gives CDR1 LNHDA, CDR2 SQIVND (reference sequence). CDR3 region: CGLATDEQYF. CDR3 bases: TGTGGACTAGCCACAGACGAGCAGTACTTC.

This clone was counted many times. The chain uses TRBV7-9 and TRBJ2-3, with 10 bases fitting TRBD1. CDR3 size: 15 residues. CDR1 and CDR2 (germline): SEHNR, FQNEAQ (reference sequence). V shed 5 bases and J 4 bases; nucleotides not matched to a gene: 6. The CDR3 nucleotides are TGTGCCAGCAGCCCGGACAGGGGGTGGGCAGATACGCAGTATTTT. Translation: CASSPDRGWADTQYF.

A few counts support this clone. The gene calls are TRBV6-1 and TRBJ1-1; possible D gene TRBD1, 5 bases. Trimming stripped 7 bases from V and 5 bases from J, with 17 bases between. Germline assignment: CDR1 MNHNS and CDR2 SASEGT. The CDR3 sequence is 14 residues long. This CDR3 reads CASTAEDKKTEAFF. CDR3 DNA sequence: TGTGCCAGCACCGCCGAGGACAAAAAAACTGAAGCTTTCTTT.

The gene calls are TRBV7-9 and TRBJ2-1; D uncertain. The V and J ends lost 1 base and 1 base respectively, with 5 bases between them. CDR3 size: 14 residues. Per germline, CDR1 SEHNR and CDR2 FQNEAQ (reference sequence). This CDR3 reads CASSLGVSYNEQFF. CDR3 in DNA: TGTGCCAGCAGCTTAGGGGTATCCTACAATGAGCAGTTCTTC.

In its sample, this clone was seen once. The chain is built from TRBV4-1 and TRBJ1-1, with no clear D. This CDR3 has 14 amino acids. Trimming cost V 0 bases and J 4 bases, with 9 bases left between them. Looked up from germline, CDR1 is MGHRA and CDR2 is YSYEKL. This CDR3 reads CASSQDIGSTEAFF. CDR3 nucleotides: TGCGCCAGCAGCCAAGATATAGGAAGCACTGAAGCTTTCTTT.

This clone was seen only a few times. The chain carries TRBV27 and TRBJ2-5, with D unresolved. The CDR3 extends over 15 amino acids. V dropped 5 bases and J dropped 7 bases, with 20 bases sitting between them. CDR1 and CDR2 (germline): MNHEY, SMNVEV (reference sequence). CDR3 protein: CASSASALLPGTQYF. The CDR3 nucleotides read TGTGCCAGCAGTGCATCGGCCCTCCTACCCGGGACCCAGTACTTC.

This clone was seen many times. The chain links TRBV5-8 to TRBJ1-5; 7 bases align to TRBD1. Trimming cost V 6 bases and J 4 bases; bases outside gene matches: 10. The V gene's germline CDR1 is SGHTS and CDR2 YDEGEE. CDR3 size: 15 residues. The CDR3 here is CASKTGTVNNQPQHF. DNA for the CDR3: TGTGCCAGCAAAACCGGGACAGTTAATAATCAGCCCCAGCATTTT.

In its sample, this clone was seen many times. This chain joins TRBV20-1 and TRBJ1-5; a possible D gene is TRBD1 (6 bases). The CDR3 is 13 residues long. The germline V gene has CDR1 DFQATT and CDR2 SNEGSKA (reference sequence). Trimming cost V 5 bases and J 7 bases, with 15 bases left between them. CDR3: CSAGGAGVQPQHF. CDR3 coding DNA: TGCAGTGCTGGCGGGGCAGGGGTCCAGCCCCAGCATTTT.

V gene TRBV11-3 combines with J gene TRBJ2-7, with a possible D match to TRBD2 (5 bases). The V gene lost 5 bases and the J gene lost 0 bases, with 8 bases spanning the gap. The germline V gene encodes CDR1 SGHNT and CDR2 YENEEA. CDR3 length equals 13 residues. Here the CDR3 reads CASSVGLSYEQYF. DNA for the CDR3: TGTGCCAGCAGCGTTGGACTCTCCTACGAGCAGTACTTC.

This clone is deemed medium-sized. The V and J genes are TRBV6-1 and TRBJ1-6; 9 nucleotides agree with TRBD1. Germline loops: CDR1 MNHNS, CDR2 SASEGT. The trim removed 6 bases at V and 10 bases at J, leaving 13 bases unmatched. This CDR3 is 16 amino acids long. As DNA, the CDR3 is TGTGCCAGCAGGGAGGACAGGGGTGATATAGTATCACCCCTCCACTTT. It specifies CASREDRGDIVSPLHF.

Note on this clone: A clone one base away is much larger, so this may be a read error. The conserved phenylalanine or tryptophan normally closing the CDR3 is absent here, so this likely arose from a read error. The J gene is TRBJ2-3, the V gene TRBV10-3; D ambiguous. From germline, CDR1 is ENHRY and CDR2 SYGVKD. Trimming took off 3 bases at V and 5 bases at J, with 9 bases between the two ends. This CDR3 is 13 amino acids long. The CDR3 nucleotides are TGTGCCATCAGTGATGAAACCAGAGATACGCAGTATCTT. It codes for CAISDETRDTQYL.

The chain combines TRBV11-1 with TRBJ2-1; a possible D gene is TRBD1 (5 bases). Germline loops: CDR1 SGHAT, CDR2 FQDESV (reference sequence). The CDR3 spans 18 residues. The V and J ends lost 5 bases and 4 bases respectively, with 24 bases between them. CDR3 amino acids: CASSHAPTHPRGYNEQFF. In DNA form, the CDR3 reads TGTGCCAGCAGCCACGCCCCGACTCACCCTAGGGGTTACAATGAGCAGTTCTTC.

This clone was recorded many times. The genes are TRBV6-1 and TRBJ2-3, with D perhaps matching TRBD1 (6 bases). Trimming took off 5 bases at V and 4 bases at J, with 10 bases between the two ends. The CDR3 is 13 amino acids. CDR1 is MNHNS and CDR2 is SASEGT in the germline V gene. The CDR3 is CASSYGGADTQYF. Here the CDR3 DNA reads TGTGCCAGCAGTTATGGGGGCGCAGATACGCAGTATTTT.

This clone was observed a handful of times. CDR3 sequence: CASQPGWDGSYEQYF. The CDR3 coding sequence is TGTGCCAGTCAGCCGGGCTGGGACGGCTCCTACGAGCAGTACTTC. The chain is built from TRBV6-1 and TRBJ2-7; D may correspond to TRBD1 or TRBD2 (5 bases each). The CDR3 extends over 15 amino acids. Trimming took off 9 bases at V and 0 bases at J, with 18 bases between the two ends. CDR1 is MNHNS, CDR2 SASEGT, per germline.

Worth noting for this clone: Other DNA sequences from this sample encode an identical CDR3 as well. The chain combines TRBV25-1 with TRBJ1-5, with D tentatively TRBD1 (5 bases). Germline values: CDR1 MGHDK, CDR2 SYGVNS. This CDR3 contains 21 residues. Between the trimmed V and J ends, which lost 7 bases and 2 bases, there was a span of 33 bases. Written as DNA, the CDR3 is TGTGCCAGCATCCCTCCTATGGGTCAGGGTGGCACTCGGCTAGGCAATCAGCCCCAGCATTTT. Amino acids: CASIPPMGQGGTRLGNQPQHF.

In its sample, this clone was seen a few times. V gene TRBV28 combines with J gene TRBJ2-7; D may be TRBD2 (6 bases). V lost 5 bases and J lost 4, with 21 bases in between. CDR3 size: 16 residues. CDR1 is MDHEN, CDR2 SYDVKM, per germline. The CDR3 reads CASSENDWTNEYEQYF. As DNA, the CDR3 is TGTGCCAGCAGTGAAAACGACTGGACTAACGAATACGAGCAGTACTTC.

At least ten counts were recorded for this clone. The chain combines TRBV27 with TRBJ2-1; 13 bases align to TRBD2. This CDR3 spans 17 amino acids. V lost 4 bases and J lost 12; bases outside the gene matches: 15. Germline CDR1 reads MNHEY; CDR2 reads SMNVEV (reference sequence). In DNA form, the CDR3 reads TGTGCCAGCAGTTCCCCCCTTACTAGCGGGAGGGTCTATGGGCAGTTCTTC. Translated, it gives CASSSPLTSGRVYGQFF.

By sample fraction, this clone is medium-sized. This chain's CDR3 is CASRWDRVTGELFF. CDR3 DNA: TGTGCCAGCAGATGGGACAGGGTGACCGGGGAGCTGTTTTTT. V usage is TRBV6-1 and J usage is TRBJ2-2; 9 bases fit TRBD1. V trimming: 6 bases; J trimming: 5 bases; junction bases outside the gene matches: 4. Germline values: CDR1 MNHNS, CDR2 SASEGT. This CDR3 is 14 amino acids long.

Remarks on this clone: At one end the junction does not follow the germline gene, possibly because of a read error. The chain is built from TRBV7-2 and TRBJ2-5; 10 bases agree with TRBD2. The CDR3 length is 15 residues. Germline lookup yields CDR1 SGHTA and CDR2 FQGNSA. The CDR3 region is CASSLWTSGGKTHYF. The CDR3 DNA reads TGTGCCAGCAGCTTATGGACTAGCGGCGGGAAGACCCACTACTTC.

In this sample, this clone turned up many times. J is TRBJ1-4 and V is TRBV12-3 or TRBV12-4; possible D gene TRBD1, 6 bases. Trimming shortened V by 7 bases and J by 4 bases, and 22 bases separated the two germline ends. The CDR3 consists of 17 residues. The CDR3 DNA sequence: TGTGCCAGCACCCCTAACAGGGCCGGATCGGGTAATGAAAAACTGTTTTTT. Protein sequence: CASTPNRAGSGNEKLFF.